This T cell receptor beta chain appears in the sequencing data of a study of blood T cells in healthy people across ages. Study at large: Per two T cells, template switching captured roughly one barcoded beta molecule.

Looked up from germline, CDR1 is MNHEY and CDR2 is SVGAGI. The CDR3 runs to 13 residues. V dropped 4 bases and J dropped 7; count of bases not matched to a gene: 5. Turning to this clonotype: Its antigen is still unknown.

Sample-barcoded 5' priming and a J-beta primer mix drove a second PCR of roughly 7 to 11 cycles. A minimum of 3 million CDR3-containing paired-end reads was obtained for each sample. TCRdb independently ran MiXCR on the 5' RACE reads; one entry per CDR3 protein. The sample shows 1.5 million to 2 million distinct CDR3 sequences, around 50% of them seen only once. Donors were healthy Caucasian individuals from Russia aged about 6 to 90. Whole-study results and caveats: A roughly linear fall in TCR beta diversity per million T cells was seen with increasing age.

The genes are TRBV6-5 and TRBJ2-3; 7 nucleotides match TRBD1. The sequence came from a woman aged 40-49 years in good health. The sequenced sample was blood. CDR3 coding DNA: TGTGCCAGCAGTTGGCACAGGGGCCATACGCAGTATTTT. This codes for CASSWHRGHTQYF.